This T cell receptor (beta chain) was identified during a study of T cell repertoires in cytomegalovirus infection. This clonotype was observed many times. Its antigen remains unidentified. The CDR3 consists of 16 residues. V was pared by 5 bases and J by 5 bases, with 14 bases of the junction left unmatched. Germline CDR1 is SGHTA and CDR2 is FQGNSA. The study's findings and limits: HLA-C-restricted CMV clonotypes gave the most frequent clonotype in two of eight donors.

TCRdb independently ran MiXCR on the reads; one entry per CDR3 protein. The profile shows just under 550,000 distinct CDR3 sequences, about 25% of them singletons. V gene TRBV7-2 combines with J gene TRBJ1-1; 7 positions agree with TRBD1. The receptor was isolated from a human donor in good health (CMV status not recorded). Some clones in this sample may be carry-over from other donors' samples. Source material: PBMCs. Here the CDR3 DNA reads TGTGCCAGCAGCCCCCGAAACAGGGGCCCTGGAACTGAAGCTTTCTTT. Translating gives CASSPRNRGPGTEAFF. Supplemented by reference TRBV7-2 and TRBJ1-1, the full variable domain reads GAGVSQSPSNKVTEKGKDVELRCDPISGHTALYWYRQSLGQGLEFLIYFQGNSAPDKSGLPSDRFSAERTGGSVSTLTIQRTQQEDSAVYLCASSPRNRGPGTEAFFGQGTRLTVV.